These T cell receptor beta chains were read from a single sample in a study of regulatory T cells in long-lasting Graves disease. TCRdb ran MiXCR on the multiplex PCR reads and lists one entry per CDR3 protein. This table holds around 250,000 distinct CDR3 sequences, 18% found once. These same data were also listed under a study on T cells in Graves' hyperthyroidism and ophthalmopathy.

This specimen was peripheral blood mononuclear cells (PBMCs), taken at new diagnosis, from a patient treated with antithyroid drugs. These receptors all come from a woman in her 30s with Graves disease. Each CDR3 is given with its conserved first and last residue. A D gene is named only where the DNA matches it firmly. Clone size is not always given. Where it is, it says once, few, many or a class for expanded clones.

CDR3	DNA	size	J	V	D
CASSPPGYNEQFF	TGTGCCAGCTCACCACCAGGGTACAATGAGCAGTTCTTC	many	TRBJ2-1	TRBV18	.
CASSSLTGGNQPQHF	TGTGCCAGCAGTTCGCTCACAGGGGGGAATCAGCCCCAGCATTTT	many	TRBJ1-5	TRBV28	TRBD1
CASSLRGQPDGYTF	TGCGCCAGCAGCTTGAGGGGACAGCCTGATGGCTACACCTTC	.	TRBJ1-2	TRBV5-1	TRBD1
CAISDRGAGNEQFF	TGTGCCATCAGTGACAGGGGCGCAGGGAATGAGCAGTTCTTC	many	TRBJ2-1	TRBV10-3	.
CSAREGQGASYEQYF	TGCAGTGCTAGGGAGGGACAGGGGGCTTCCTACGAGCAGTACTTC	many	TRBJ2-7	TRBV20-1	TRBD1
CASSQGGRDSHAYEQYF	TGCGCCAGCAGCCAAGGGGGGAGGGACAGCCATGCCTACGAGCAGTACTTC	.	TRBJ2-7	TRBV4-1	.
CASSESQAGGYTF	TGCGCCAGCAGTGAGAGCCAAGCTGGGGGCTACACCTTC	many	TRBJ1-2	TRBV10-1	.
CASDRTAGYTF	TGTGCCAGCGACCGGACAGCCGGCTACACCTTC	many	TRBJ1-2	TRBV7-9	.
CASNRWGTEPNEQFF	TGTGCCAGCAACCGTTGGGGGACAGAACCCAATGAGCAGTTCTTC	many	TRBJ2-1	TRBV6-1	TRBD1
CSARSMSSGDTYNEQFF	TGCAGTGCTAGATCCATGTCTAGCGGGGATACCTACAATGAGCAGTTCTTC	.	TRBJ2-1	TRBV20-1	TRBD2
CASSYSSARGVGFYGYTF	TGTGCCAGCAGTTACTCGAGTGCCAGGGGAGTCGGGTTTTATGGCTACACCTTC	many	TRBJ1-2	TRBV6-5	.
CASRDWTLNGYEQYF	TGTGCCAGCAGGGACTGGACACTTAACGGGTACGAGCAGTACTTC	many	TRBJ2-7	TRBV6-1	.
CASSVAVGANNSPLHF	TGTGCCAGCAGCGTAGCGGTTGGGGCCAATAATTCACCCCTCCACTTT	.	TRBJ1-6	TRBV9	.